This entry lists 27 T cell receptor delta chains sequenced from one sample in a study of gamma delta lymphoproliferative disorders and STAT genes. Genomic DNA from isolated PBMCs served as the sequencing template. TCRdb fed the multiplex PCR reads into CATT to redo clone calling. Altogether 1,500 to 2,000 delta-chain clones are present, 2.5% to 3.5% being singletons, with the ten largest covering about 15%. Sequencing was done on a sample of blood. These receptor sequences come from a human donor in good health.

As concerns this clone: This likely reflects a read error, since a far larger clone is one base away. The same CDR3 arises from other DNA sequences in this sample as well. CDR3 sequence: CACDTLSMGGYGEGNTDKLIF. The CDR3 DNA is TGCGCCTGTGACACCTTATCTATGGGGGGATACGGTGAAGGAAATACCGATAAACTCATCTTT. This sequence joins TRDV2 and TRDJ1; the match to TRDD3 covers 10 bases. The CDR3 contains 21 residues. Germline values: CDR1 GEAIGNYY, CDR2 EKD.

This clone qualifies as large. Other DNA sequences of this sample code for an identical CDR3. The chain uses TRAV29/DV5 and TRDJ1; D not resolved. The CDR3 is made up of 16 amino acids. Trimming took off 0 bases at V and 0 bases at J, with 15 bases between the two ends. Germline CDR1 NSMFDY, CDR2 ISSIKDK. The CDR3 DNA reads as TGTGCAGCAAGCGTGCCCCGGTCACTCCACACCGATAAACTCATCTTT. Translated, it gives CAASVPRSLHTDKLIF.

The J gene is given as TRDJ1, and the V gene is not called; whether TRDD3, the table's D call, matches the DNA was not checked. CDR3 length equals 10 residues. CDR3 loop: CATGFDKLIF. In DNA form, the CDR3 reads TGCGCGACTGGGTTCGATAAACTCATCTTT.

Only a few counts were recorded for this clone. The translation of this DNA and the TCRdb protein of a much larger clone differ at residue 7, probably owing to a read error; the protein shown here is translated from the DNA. CDR3 nucleotide sequence: TGTGCTCTTGGGGGTTCTACCCCTGGCCGGGGCACCGATAAACTCATCTTT. Its translation: CALGGSTPGRGTDKLIF. This chain uses TRDV1 with TRDJ1; D gene unclear. Germline-derived CDR1 and CDR2 are TSWWSYY and QGS. Trimming removed 4 bases at V and 1 base at J, with 19 bases between. The CDR3 covers 17 residues.

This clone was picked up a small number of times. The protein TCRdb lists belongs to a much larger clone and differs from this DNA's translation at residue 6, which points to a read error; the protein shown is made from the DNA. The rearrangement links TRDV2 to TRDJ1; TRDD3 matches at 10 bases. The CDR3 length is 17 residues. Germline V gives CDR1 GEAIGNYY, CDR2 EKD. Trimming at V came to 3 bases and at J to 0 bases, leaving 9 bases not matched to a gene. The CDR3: CACDLPGDTENTDKLIF. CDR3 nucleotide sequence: TGTGCCTGTGACTTACCGGGGGATACGGAAAACACCGATAAACTCATCTTT.

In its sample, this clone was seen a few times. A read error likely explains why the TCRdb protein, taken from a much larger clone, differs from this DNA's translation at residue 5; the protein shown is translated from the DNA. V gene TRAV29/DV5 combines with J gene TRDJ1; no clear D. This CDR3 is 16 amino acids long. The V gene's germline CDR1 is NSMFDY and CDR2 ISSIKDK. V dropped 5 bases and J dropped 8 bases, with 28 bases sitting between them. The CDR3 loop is CAAPSRGPYFSPKLIF. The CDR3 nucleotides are TGTGCAGCCCCGTCTAGGGGTCCGTATTTTTCCCCAAAACTCATCTTT.

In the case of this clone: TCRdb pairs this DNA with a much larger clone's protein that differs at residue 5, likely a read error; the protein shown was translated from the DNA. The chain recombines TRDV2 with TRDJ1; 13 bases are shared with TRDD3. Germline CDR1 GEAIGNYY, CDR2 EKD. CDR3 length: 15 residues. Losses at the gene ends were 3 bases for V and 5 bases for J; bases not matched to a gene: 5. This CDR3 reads CACDHTGGYGDKLIF. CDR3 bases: TGTGCCTGTGACCATACTGGGGGATACGGGGATAAACTCATCTTT.

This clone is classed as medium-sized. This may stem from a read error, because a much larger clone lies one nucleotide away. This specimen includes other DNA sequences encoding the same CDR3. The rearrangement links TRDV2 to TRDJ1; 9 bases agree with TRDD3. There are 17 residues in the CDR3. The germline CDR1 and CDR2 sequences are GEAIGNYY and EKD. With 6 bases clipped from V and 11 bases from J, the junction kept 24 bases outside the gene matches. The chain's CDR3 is CACLVGGIPDVCFSLIF. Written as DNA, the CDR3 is TGTGCCTGTCTCGTGGGGGGGATACCAGATGTATGTTTTAGTCTCATCTTT.

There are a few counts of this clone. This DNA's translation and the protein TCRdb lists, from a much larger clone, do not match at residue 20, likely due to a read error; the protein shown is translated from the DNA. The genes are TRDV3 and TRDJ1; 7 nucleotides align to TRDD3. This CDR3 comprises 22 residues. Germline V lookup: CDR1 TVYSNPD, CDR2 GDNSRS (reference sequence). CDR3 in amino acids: CARGEKPASPPVLGTYTDKPIF. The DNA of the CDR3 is TGTGCCCGGGGAGAAAAGCCAGCTTCCCCGCCCGTACTGGGGACATACACCGATAAACCCATCTTT.

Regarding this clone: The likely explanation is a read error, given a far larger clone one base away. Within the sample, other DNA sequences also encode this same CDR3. CDR3 protein: CACDALTGGDTDKLIF. CDR3 sequence (DNA): TGTGCCTGTGACGCCTTGACTGGGGGAGACACCGATAAACTCATCTTT. The chain combines TRDV2 with TRDJ1; TRDD3 matches 9 bases. The CDR3 runs to 16 residues. J lost 0 bases, V lost 3 bases, and 7 bases had no gene match. Germline V gene lookup returns CDR1 GEAIGNYY and CDR2 EKD.

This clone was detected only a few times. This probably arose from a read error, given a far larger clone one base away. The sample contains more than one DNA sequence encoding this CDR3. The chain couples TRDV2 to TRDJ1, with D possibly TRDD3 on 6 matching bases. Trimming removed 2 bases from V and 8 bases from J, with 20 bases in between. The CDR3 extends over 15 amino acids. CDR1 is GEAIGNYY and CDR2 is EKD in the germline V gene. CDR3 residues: CACDRVGGLIDKLIF. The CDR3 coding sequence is TGTGCCTGTGACAGAGTGGGGGGGCTGATCGACAAACTCATCTTT.

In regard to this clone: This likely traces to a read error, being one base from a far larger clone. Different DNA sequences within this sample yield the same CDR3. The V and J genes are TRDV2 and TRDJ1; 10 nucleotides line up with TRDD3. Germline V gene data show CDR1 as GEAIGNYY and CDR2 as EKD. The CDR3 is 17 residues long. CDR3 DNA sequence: TGTGCTTGTGACACTCGCTGGGGGATATCGTACACCGATAAACTCATCTTT. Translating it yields CACDTRWGISYTDKLIF.

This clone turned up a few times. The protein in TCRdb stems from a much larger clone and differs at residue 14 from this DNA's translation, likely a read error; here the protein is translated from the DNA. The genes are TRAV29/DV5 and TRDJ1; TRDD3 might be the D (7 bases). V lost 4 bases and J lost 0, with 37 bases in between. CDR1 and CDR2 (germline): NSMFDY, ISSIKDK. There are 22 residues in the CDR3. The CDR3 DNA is TGTGCAGCACCCGAGACCAGCCTTCCCCTCAGGACTGGGGACTGGTACACCGATAAACTCATCTTT. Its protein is CAAPETSLPLRTGDWYTDKLIF.

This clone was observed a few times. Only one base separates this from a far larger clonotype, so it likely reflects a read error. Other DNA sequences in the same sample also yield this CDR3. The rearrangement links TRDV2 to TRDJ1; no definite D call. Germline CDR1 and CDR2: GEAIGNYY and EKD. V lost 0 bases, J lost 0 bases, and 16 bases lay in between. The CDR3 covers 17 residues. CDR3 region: CACDTVTVLQYTDKLIF. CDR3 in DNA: TGTGCCTGTGACACCGTCACCGTACTGCAGTACACCGATAAACTCATCTTT.

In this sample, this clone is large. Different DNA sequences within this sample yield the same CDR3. The CDR3 is CACPQNFLLVHTLTGYADKLIF. CDR3 DNA: TGTGCCTGCCCTCAGAACTTCCTCTTGGTTCACACCCTTACCGGGTACGCCGATAAACTCATCTTT. The V gene is TRDV2, the J gene TRDJ1; weak D call: TRDD2 (6 bases). Germline CDR1 is GEAIGNYY and CDR2 is EKD. V lost 7 bases to trimming and J lost 3 bases, with 41 bases between them. This CDR3 has 22 residues.

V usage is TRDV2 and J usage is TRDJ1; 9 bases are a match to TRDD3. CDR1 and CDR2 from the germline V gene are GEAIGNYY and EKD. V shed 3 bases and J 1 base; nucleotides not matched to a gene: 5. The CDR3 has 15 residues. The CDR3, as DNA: TGTGCCTGTGACGCCCTGGGGGATGGCACCGATAAACTCATCTTT. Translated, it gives CACDALGDGTDKLIF.

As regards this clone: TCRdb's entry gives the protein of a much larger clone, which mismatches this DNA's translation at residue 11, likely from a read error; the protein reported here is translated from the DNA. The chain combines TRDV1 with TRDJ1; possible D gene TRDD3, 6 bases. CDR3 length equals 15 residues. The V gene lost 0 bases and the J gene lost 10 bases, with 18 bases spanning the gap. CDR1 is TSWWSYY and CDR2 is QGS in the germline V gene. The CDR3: CALGELAWGGDLLIF. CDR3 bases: TGTGCTCTTGGGGAACTGGCTTGGGGGGGAGATCTACTCATCTTT.

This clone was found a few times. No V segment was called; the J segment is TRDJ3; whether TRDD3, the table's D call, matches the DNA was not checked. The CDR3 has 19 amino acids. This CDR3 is CASYYWGIPSSWDTRQMFF. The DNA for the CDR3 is TGTGCCTCCTATTACTGGGGGATACCAAGCTCCTGGGACACCCGACAGATGTTTTTC.

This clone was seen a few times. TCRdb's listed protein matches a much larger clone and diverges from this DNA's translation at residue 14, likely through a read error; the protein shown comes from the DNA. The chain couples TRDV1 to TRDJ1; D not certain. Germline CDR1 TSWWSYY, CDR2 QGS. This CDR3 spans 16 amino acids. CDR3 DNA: TGTGCTCTTGGGGAAACACAACAGTGGGACACCGATAAACCCATCTTT. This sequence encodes CALGETQQWDTDKPIF.

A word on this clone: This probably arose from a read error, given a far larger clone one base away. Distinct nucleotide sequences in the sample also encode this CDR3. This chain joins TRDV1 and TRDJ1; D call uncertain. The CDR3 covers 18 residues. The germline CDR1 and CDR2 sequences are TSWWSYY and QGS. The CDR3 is CALGERCPPGHYTDKLIF. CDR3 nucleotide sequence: TGTGCTCTTGGGGAACGATGTCCCCCGGGCCATTACACTGATAAACTCATCTTT.

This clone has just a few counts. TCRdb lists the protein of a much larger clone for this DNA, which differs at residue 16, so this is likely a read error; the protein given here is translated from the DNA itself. Here the CDR3 reads CACDTLPTGDTGYTDRLIF. CDR3 DNA: TGTGCCTGTGACACCCTTCCTACGGGGGATACTGGGTACACCGATAGACTCATCTTT. The V and J genes are TRDV2 and TRDJ1, with a tentative D call TRDD3 (9 bases). CDR3 length equals 19 residues. Germline V gene lookup returns CDR1 GEAIGNYY and CDR2 EKD.

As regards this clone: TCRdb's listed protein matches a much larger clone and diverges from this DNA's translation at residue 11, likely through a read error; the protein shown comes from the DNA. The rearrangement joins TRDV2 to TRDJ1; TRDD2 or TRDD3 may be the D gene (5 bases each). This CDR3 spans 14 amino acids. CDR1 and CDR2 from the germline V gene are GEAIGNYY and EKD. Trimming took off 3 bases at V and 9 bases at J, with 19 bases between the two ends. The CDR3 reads CACDFLGTWDELIF. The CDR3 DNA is TGTGCCTGTGACTTCCTGGGCACTTGGGATGAACTCATCTTT.

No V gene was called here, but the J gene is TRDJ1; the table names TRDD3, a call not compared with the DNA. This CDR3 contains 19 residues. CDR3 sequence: CALGALPVTGGHYTDKLIF. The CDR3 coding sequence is TGTGCTCTTGGGGCCCTTCCCGTTACTGGGGGACACTACACCGATAAACTCATCTTT.

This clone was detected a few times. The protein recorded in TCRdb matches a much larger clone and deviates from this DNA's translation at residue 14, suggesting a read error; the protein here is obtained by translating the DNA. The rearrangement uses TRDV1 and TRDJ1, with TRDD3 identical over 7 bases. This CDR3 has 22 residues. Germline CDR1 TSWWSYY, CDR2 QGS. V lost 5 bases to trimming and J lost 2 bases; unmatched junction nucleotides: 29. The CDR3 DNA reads TGTGCTCTTGGGTCCCCGGCTCTTCCCCCTTTAGTTGGACCGGGGGATACCGATAAACTCATCTTT. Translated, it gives CALGSPALPPLVGPGDTDKLIF.

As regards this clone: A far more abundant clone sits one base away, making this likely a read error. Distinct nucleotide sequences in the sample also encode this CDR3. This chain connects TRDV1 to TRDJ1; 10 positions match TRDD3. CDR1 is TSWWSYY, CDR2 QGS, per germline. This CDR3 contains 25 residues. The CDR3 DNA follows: TGTGCTCTTGGGGAGCCCCAGGCCCCATGCTCTGGACTGGGGGGACTGGGGGATTACACTGATAAACTCATCTTT. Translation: CALGEPQAPCSGLGGLGDYTDKLIF.

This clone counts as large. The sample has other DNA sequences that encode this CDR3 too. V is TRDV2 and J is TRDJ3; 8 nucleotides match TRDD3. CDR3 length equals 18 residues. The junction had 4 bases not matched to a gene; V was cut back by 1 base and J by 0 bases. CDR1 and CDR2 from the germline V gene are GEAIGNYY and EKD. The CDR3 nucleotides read TGTGCCTGTGACACGGGATACGCGGGCTCCTGGGACACCCGACAGATGTTTTTC. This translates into CACDTGYAGSWDTRQMFF.

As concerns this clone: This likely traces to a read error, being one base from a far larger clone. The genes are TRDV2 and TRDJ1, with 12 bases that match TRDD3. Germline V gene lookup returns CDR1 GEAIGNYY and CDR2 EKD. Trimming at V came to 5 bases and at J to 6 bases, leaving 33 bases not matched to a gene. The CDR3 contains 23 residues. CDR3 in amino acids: CACVPHTFLRTGGYISQKYKLIF. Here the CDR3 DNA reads TGTGCCTGTGTTCCCCACACCTTCCTCCGTACTGGGGGATACATTTCCCAAAAGTATAAACTCATCTTT.